Shown below are 2 T cell receptor beta chains from a single sample sequenced in a study of blood T cells in healthy people across ages. Alongside a J-beta primer mix, a sample-barcoded 5' primer served in a second PCR lasting roughly 7 to 11 cycles. TCRdb itself ran the 5' RACE reads through MiXCR, one entry per CDR3 protein. The data contain 800,000 to 1,000,000 distinct CDR3 sequences, 48% of them singletons. Sequencing was carried out using blood. The source of these receptors is a man younger than 45 in good health.

The gene calls are TRBV29-1 and TRBJ1-2; maybe TRBD1 (5 bases). Germline-derived CDR1 and CDR2 are SQVTM and ANQGSEA. V lost 8 bases to trimming and J lost 1 base, with 20 bases between them. The CDR3 contains 15 residues. DNA of the CDR3: TGCAGCTTCCGAGGAGGAGACAGCTATAACTATGGCTACACCTTC. This encodes CSFRGGDSYNYGYTF.

There are a few counts of this clonotype. One junction end does not reproduce the germline sequence, and a read error may be involved. This sequence joins TRBV29-1 and TRBJ2-7, with D perhaps matching TRBD2 (7 bases). This CDR3 spans 13 amino acids. Germline V gene data show CDR1 as SQVTM and CDR2 as ANQGSEA. The CDR3 bases are TGTAGCGTTGTCCGCGGGGGCACCTACGAGCAGTACTTC. This sequence encodes CSVVRGGTYEQYF.